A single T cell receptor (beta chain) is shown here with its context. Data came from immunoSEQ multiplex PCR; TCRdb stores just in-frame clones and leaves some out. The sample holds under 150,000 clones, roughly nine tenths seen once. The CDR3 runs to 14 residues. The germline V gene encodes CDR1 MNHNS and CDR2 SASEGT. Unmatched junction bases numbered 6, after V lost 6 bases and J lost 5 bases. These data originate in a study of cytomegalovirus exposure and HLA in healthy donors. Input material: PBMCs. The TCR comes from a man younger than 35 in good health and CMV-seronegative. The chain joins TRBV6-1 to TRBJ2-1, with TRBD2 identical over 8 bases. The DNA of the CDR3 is TGTGCCAGCAGGGAACGCGGGGGGCACAATGAGCAGTTCTTC. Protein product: CASRERGGHNEQFF.